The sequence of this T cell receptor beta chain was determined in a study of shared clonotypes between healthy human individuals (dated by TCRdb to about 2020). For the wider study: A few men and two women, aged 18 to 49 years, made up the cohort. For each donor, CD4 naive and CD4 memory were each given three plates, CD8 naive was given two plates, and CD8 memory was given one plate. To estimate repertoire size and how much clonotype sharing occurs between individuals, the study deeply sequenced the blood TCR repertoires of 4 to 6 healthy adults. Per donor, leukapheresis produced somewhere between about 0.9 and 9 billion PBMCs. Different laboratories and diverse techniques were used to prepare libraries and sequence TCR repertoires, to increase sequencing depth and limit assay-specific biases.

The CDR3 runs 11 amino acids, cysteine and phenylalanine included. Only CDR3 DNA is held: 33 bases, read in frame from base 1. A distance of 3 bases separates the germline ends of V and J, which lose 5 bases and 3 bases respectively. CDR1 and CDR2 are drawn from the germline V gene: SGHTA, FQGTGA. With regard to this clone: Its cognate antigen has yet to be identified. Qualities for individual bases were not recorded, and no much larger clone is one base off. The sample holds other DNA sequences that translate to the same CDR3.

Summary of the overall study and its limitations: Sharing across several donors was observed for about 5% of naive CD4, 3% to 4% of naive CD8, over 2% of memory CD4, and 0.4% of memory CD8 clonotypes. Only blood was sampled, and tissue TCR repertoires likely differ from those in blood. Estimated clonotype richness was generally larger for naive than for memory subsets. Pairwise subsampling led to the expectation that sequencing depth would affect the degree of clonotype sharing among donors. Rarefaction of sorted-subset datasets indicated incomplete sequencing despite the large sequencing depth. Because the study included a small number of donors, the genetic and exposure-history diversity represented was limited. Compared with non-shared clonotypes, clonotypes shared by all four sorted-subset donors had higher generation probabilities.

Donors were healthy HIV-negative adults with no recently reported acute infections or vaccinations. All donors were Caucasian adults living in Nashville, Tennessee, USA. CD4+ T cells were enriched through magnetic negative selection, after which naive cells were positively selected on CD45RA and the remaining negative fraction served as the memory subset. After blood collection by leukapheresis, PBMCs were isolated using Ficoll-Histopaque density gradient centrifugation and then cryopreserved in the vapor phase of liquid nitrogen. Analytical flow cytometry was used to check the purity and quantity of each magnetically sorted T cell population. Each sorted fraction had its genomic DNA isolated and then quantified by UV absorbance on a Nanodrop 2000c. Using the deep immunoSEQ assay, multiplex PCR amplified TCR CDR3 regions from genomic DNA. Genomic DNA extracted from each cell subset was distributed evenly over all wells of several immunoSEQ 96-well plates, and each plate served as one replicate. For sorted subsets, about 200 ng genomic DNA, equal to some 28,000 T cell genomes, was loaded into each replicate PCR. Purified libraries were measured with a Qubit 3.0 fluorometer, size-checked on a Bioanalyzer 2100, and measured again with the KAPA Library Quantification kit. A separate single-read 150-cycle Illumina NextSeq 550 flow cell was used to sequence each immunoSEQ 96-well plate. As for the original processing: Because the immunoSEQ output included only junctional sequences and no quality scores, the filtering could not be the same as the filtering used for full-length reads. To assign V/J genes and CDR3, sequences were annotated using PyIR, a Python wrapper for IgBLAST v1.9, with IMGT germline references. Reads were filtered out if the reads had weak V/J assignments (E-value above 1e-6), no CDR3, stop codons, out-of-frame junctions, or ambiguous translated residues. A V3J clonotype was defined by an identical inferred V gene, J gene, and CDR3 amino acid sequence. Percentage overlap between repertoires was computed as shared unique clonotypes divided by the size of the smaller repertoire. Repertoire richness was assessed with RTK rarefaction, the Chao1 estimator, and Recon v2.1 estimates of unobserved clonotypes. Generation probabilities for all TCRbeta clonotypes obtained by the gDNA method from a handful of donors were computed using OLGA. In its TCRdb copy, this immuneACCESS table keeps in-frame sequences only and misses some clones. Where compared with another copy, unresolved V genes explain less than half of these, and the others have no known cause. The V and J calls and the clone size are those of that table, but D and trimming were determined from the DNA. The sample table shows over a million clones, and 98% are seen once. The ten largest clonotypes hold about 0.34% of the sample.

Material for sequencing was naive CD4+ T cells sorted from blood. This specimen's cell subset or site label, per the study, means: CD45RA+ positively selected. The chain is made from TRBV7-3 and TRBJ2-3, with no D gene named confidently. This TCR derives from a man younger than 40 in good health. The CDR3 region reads CASSQTDTQYF. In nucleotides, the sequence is TGTGCCAGCAGCCAGACAGATACGCAGTATTTT.